This TCR beta chain was sequenced during a study of OX40 agonist ivuxolimab in advanced cancers. Study-wide background: People in dose escalation had one of these cancers: hepatocellular carcinoma, melanoma, renal cell or head and neck cancer. Participants could have had prior anti-PD-1, anti-PD-L1 or anti-CTLA-4 therapy, and around 43% had some. Study findings and constraints: In the 0.1 to 3.0 mg/kg range, CD4+ and CD8+ blood T cells had expanded clonally by week 6.

Trimming removed 7 bases at V and 2 bases at J, with 9 bases between. The CDR3 runs to 13 residues. The germline CDR1 and CDR2 sequences are MDHEN and SYDVKM. Data came from immunoSEQ multiplex PCR; TCRdb stores just in-frame clones and leaves some out. The table lists 70,000 or so clones, about 90% of them singletons. This clone qualifies as medium-sized. Its cognate antigen is unknown. The chain joins TRBV28 to TRBJ1-3; D is undetermined. The sample was CD4+ or CD8+ T cells sorted from blood, taken in a trial of the OX40 agonist ivuxolimab. The TCR was taken from an adult with an advanced solid tumor such as melanoma, head and neck, liver or kidney cancer. CDR3 nucleotide sequence: TGTGCCAGCATAAGTAGCCCTGGAAACACCATATATTTT. Translated: CASISSPGNTIYF.